This TCR beta chain came from a study of CD8 T cells in ankylosing spondylitis. Overall study findings and caveats: Relatively rare in peripheral blood, disease-linked clones were also CD8+. It appeared that ankylosing spondylitis blood was characterized by a TCR beta motif of eight highly homologous variants. Matched ankylosing spondylitis synovial fluid reportedly showed significant enrichment of disease-linked clones.

This clonotype occurred many times. As yet, its antigen is unknown. V lost 2 bases to trimming and J lost 4 bases, with 5 bases between them. The CDR3 spans 11 residues. CDR1 and CDR2 from the germline V gene are GTSNPN and SVGIG (reference sequence). As the method for making TCR beta libraries, quantitative 5'-RACE with molecular barcodes was used. TCRdb itself ran the 5' RACE reads through MiXCR, one entry per CDR3 protein. Of roughly 120,000 distinct CDR3 sequences in the sample, more than 6.5% are singletons; the top ten hold more than 10%. The chain has TRBV30 and TRBJ2-5, with D uncertain. This TCR derives from a male donor with ankylosing spondylitis or in good health (not recorded which). The sequenced material came from blood, either unsorted or a sorted T cell fraction (not recorded which). For the CDR3, the DNA is TGTGCCTGGAGTCTGGGAGAGACCCAGTACTTC. It is translated as CAWSLGETQYF.